The text below deals with one T cell receptor beta chain. Its antigen remains unknown. The sample comes from a study of cytotoxic CD8 clonotypes in ibrutinib-treated CLL. Study as a whole: The study included 11 relapsed/refractory and about 16 treatment-naive patients; under 18 had IGHV unmutated disease.

Study results and caveats: Age-matched healthy donor levels were exceeded by baseline clonality, which tracked circulating CD8+ T-cell counts. Having risen at ibrutinib response, clonality had fallen back toward baseline by progression.

Genomic DNA for TCR beta libraries, around 2 micrograms, came from cryopreserved PBMCs. CDR1 is SEHNR and CDR2 is FQNEAQ in the germline V gene (reference sequence). The CDR3 contains 11 residues. Losses at the gene ends were 5 bases for V and 13 bases for J; bases not matched to a gene: 6. Clones were read by immunoSEQ multiplex PCR, and TCRdb kept only the in-frame ones, dropping some. The data contain 65,000 to 85,000 clones, approximately 90% of them singletons. The V gene is TRBV7-9, the J gene TRBJ2-5, with 8 bases fitting TRBD1. The receptor was derived from a human donor with chronic lymphocytic leukemia. The specimen comprised PBMCs, sampled after 12 months of ibrutinib treatment. CDR3 residues: CASSHGTGWYF. CDR3 bases: TGTGCCAGCAGCCACGGGACAGGCTGGTACTTC.